This T cell receptor beta chain was retrieved from a study of T cell repertoires in cytomegalovirus infection. Across the whole study: Through public TCR beta signatures, both CMV infection and matching HLA type were indicated. General study points: Identification of carriers of CMV plus the relevant HLA was achieved through cumulative public TCR beta family frequency. HLA-C-restricted CMV-specific TCR beta clonotypes were dominant in the ex vivo response.

In TCRdb, the reads were re-called with MiXCR into one record per CDR3 protein. The table records 250,000 or so distinct CDR3 sequences, approximately 10% of them present only once. CDR3 length: 16 residues. CDR1 and CDR2 from the germline V gene are SGHAT and FQNNGV. Remarks on this clonotype: Its antigen remains unidentified. A much larger clone differs by one base, so this may be a read error.

The sequencing input was PBMCs. This receptor was taken from a human donor in good health (CMV status not recorded). Some clones in this sample may be carry-over from other donors' samples. V usage is TRBV11-2 and J usage is TRBJ2-5; 12 bases are a match to TRBD2. The CDR3 DNA follows: TGTACCAGCAGCTTAGACCCGACTAGCGGGAGAAAGACCCAGTACTTC. It is translated as CTSSLDPTSGRKTQYF. The whole variable domain, filled in from reference TRBV11-2 and TRBJ2-5, reads EAGVAQSPRYKIIEKRQSVAFWCNPISGHATLYWYQQILGQGPKLLIQFQNNGVVDDSQLPKDRFSAERLKGVDSTLKIQPAKLEDSAVYLCTSSLDPTSGRKTQYFGPGTRLLVL.